These 8 T cell receptor beta chains share one sample of origin, sequenced in a study of blood T cells in healthy people across ages. The second PCR ran roughly 6 to 11 cycles with a sample-barcoded 5' primer and J-beta primers. A single record per CDR3 protein comes from TCRdb applying MiXCR to the 5' RACE reads. The sample lists 1.5 million to 2 million distinct CDR3 sequences; roughly 27% were seen once. The sequenced material came from blood. Every receptor here comes from a woman between 25 and 40 years old in good health.

V is TRBV28 and J is TRBJ1-1, with a possible D match to TRBD1 (5 bases). The germline V and J ends were trimmed by 2 bases and 6 bases, with 10 bases remaining between them. The CDR3 spans 13 residues. CDR1 and CDR2 from the germline V gene are MDHEN and SYDVKM. CDR3 in DNA: TGTGCCAGCAGTTTAATTGGGGCTCCTGAAGCTTTCTTT. Protein: CASSLIGAPEAFF.

DNA for the CDR3: TGTGCCAGCAGTTACTCGTTGCAGAGCTACGAGCAGTACTTC. Encoded protein: CASSYSLQSYEQYF. This chain connects TRBV6-6 to TRBJ2-7; D unclear. The V end was cut by 0 bases, the J end by 3 bases, with 9 bases between. The CDR3 is 14 amino acids. In germline, CDR1 is MNHNY, CDR2 SVGAGI (reference sequence).

This chain joins TRBV4-1 and TRBJ2-1; 9 bases align to TRBD2. This CDR3 is built from 16 residues. Looked up from germline, CDR1 is MGHRA and CDR2 is YSYEKL. J was trimmed by 6 bases and V by 0 bases; bases with no gene match: 6. CDR3 region: CASSQDPGLACNEQFF. CDR3 in DNA: TGCGCCAGCAGCCAAGATCCGGGACTAGCTTGCAATGAGCAGTTCTTC.

The V call is TRBV14, the J call TRBJ2-7; either TRBD1 or TRBD2 may fit D (5 bases each). The CDR3 is 15 amino acids. The V gene's germline CDR1 is SGHDN and CDR2 FVKESK. Trimming left V 2 bases short and J 5 bases short, with 16 bases between. CDR3 loop: CASSQPGPRTHEQYF. The DNA of the CDR3 is TGTGCCAGCAGCCAACCGGGACCCAGGACCCACGAGCAGTACTTC.

This clonotype was detected ten times or more. The rearrangement links TRBV20-1 to TRBJ2-1; no firm D call. This CDR3 contains 11 residues. Per germline, CDR1 DFQATT and CDR2 SNEGSKA (reference sequence). V was cut by 2 bases and J by 4 bases, with 3 bases left in between. The CDR3 DNA sequence: TGCAGTGCTAGATCGTACAATGAGCAGTTCTTC. Translation: CSARSYNEQFF.

This clonotype was picked up many times. The chain carries TRBV10-3 and TRBJ2-3; 8 positions match TRBD2. The CDR3 has 14 amino acids. The V segment lost 3 bases and the J segment 1 base; nucleotides outside the gene matches: 0. In germline, CDR1 is ENHRY, CDR2 SYGVKD. The CDR3 spells CAISDGGGTDTQYF. For the CDR3, the DNA is TGTGCCATCAGTGACGGGGGGGGCACAGATACGCAGTATTTT.

This clonotype was counted between two and nine times. The chain combines TRBV2 with TRBJ2-1; 7 positions agree with TRBD1. This CDR3 is built from 14 residues. Germline trimming cut 1 base from V and 4 bases from J; bases unmatched to any gene: 1. Germline V gives CDR1 SNHLY, CDR2 FYNNEI. The CDR3 DNA is TGTGCCAGCAGTGAAGAACAGGGGTACAATGAGCAGTTCTTC. Its translation: CASSEEQGYNEQFF.

This clonotype was found once. The chain uses TRBV18 and TRBJ1-2, with D unclear. There are 15 residues in the CDR3. Germline loops: CDR1 KGHSH, CDR2 LQKENI. Between the trimmed V and J ends, which lost 2 bases and 2 bases, there was a span of 12 bases. CDR3 in amino acids: CASSPTAATNYGYTF. Here the CDR3 DNA reads TGTGCCAGCTCACCAACAGCAGCCACCAACTATGGCTACACCTTC.